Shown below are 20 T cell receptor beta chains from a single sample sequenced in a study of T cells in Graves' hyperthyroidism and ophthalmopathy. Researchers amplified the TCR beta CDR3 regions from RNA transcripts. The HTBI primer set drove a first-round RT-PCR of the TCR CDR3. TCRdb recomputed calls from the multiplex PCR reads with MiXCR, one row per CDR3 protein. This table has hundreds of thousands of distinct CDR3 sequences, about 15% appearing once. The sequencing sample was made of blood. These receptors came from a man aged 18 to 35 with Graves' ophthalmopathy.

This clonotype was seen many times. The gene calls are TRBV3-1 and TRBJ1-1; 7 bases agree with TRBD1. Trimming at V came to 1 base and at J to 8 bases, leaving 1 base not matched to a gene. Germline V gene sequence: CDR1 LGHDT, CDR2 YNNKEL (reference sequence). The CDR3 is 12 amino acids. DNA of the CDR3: TGTGCCAGCAGCCAAGGACAGGGCGAAGCTTTCTTT. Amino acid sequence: CASSQGQGEAFF.

The CDR3 nucleotides are TGCGCCAGCAGTGTGGGGCCTGGAAACACCATATATTTT. It translates to CASSVGPGNTIYF. The chain joins TRBV10-1 to TRBJ1-3, with D perhaps matching TRBD1 (5 bases). The V gene lost 4 bases and the J gene lost 2 bases, with 6 bases spanning the gap. CDR1 and CDR2 (germline): WNHNN, SYGVQD (reference sequence). This CDR3 spans 13 amino acids.

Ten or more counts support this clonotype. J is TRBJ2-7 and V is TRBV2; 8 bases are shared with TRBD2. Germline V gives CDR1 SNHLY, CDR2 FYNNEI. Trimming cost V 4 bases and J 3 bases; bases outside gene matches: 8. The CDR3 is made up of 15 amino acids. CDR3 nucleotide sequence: TGTGCCAGCAGTGTCGCGGGGGGCCTCTACTACGAGCAGTACTTC. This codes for CASSVAGGLYYEQYF.

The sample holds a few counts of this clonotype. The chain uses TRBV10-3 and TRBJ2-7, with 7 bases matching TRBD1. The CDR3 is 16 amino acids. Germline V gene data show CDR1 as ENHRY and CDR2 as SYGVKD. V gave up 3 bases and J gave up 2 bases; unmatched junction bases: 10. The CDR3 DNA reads TGTGCCATCAGTGATCCGGTTCAGGGACAGACCTACGAGCAGTACTTC. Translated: CAISDPVQGQTYEQYF.

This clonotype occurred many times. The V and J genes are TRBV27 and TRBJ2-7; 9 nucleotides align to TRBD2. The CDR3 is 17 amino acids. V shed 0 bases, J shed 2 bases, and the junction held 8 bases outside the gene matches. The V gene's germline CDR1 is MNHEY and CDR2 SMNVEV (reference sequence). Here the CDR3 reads CASSLSRLAGRTYEQYF. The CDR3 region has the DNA TGTGCCAGCAGTTTATCGAGGCTAGCGGGACGAACCTACGAGCAGTACTTC.

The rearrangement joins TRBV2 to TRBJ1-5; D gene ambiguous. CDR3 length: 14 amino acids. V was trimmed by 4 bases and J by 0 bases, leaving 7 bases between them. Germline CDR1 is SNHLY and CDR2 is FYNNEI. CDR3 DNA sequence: TGTGCCAGCAGTGGGCAGAATAGCAATCAGCCCCAGCATTTT. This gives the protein CASSGQNSNQPQHF.

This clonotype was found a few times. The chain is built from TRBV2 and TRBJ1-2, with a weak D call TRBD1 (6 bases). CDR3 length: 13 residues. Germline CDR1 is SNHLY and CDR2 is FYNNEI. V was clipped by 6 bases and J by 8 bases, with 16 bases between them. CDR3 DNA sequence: TGTGCCAGCAGGGGACATATCATGAGGGGCTACACCTTC. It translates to CASRGHIMRGYTF.

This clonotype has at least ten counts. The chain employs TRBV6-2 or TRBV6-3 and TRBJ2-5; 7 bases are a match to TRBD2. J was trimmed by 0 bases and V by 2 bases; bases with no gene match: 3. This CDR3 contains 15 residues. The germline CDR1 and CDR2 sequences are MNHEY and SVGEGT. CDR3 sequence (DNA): TGTGCCAGCAGTTACGGGGAGGGCGACCAAGAGACCCAGTACTTC. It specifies CASSYGEGDQETQYF.

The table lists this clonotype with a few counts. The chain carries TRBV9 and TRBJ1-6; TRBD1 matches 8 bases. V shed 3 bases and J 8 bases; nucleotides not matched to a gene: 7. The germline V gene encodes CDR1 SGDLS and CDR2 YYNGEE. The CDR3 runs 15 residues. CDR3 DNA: TGTGCCAGCAGCGCCGGACAGGGCGGGGATTCACCCCTCCACTTT. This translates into CASSAGQGGDSPLHF.

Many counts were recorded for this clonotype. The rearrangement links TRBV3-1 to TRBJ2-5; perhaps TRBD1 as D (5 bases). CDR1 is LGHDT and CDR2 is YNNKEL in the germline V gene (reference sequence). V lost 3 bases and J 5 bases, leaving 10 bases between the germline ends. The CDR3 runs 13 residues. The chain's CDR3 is CASSQVWGETQYF. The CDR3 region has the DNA TGTGCCAGCAGCCAGGTGTGGGGCGAGACCCAGTACTTC.

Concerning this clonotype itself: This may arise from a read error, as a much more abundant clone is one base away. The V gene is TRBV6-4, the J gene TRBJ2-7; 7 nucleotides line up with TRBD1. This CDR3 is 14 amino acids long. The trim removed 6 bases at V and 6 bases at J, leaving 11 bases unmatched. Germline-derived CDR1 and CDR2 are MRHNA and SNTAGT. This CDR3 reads CASSPGGSAREQYF. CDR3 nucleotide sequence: TGTGCCAGCAGCCCAGGGGGTTCCGCACGCGAGCAGTACTTC.

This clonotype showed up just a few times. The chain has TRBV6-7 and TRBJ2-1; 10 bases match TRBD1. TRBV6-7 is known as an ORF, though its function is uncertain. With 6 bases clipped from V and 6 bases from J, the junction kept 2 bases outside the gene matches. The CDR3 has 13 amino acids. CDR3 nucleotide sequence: TGTGCCAGCAGGGGACAGGGGATCAATGAGCAGTTCTTC. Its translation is CASRGQGINEQFF.

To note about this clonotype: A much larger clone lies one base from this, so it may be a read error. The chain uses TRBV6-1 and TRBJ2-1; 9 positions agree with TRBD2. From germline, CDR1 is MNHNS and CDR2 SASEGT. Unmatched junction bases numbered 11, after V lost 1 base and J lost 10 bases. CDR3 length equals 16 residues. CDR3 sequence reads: CASSEGAGLAFDEQFF. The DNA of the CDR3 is TGTGCCAGCAGTGAAGGAGCGGGACTAGCTTTCGACGAGCAGTTCTTC.

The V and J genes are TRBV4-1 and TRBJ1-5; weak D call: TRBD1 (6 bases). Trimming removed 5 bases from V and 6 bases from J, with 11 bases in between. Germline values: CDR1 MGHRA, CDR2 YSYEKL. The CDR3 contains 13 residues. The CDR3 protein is CASSRTEFQPQHF. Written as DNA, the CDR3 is TGCGCCAGCAGCAGGACAGAGTTTCAGCCCCAGCATTTT.

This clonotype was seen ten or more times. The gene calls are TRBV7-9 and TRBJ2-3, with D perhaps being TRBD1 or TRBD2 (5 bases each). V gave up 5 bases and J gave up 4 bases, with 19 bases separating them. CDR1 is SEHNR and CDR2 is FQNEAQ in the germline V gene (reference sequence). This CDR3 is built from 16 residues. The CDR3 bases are TGTGCCAGCAGCCGGGATCAGGGTGGGCGCTCAGATACGCAGTATTTT. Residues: CASSRDQGGRSDTQYF. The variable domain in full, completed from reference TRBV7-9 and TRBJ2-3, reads DTGVSQNPRHKITKRGQNVTFRCDPISEHNRLYWYRQTLGQGPEFLTYFQNEAQLEKSRLLSDRFSAERPKGSFSTLEIQRTEQGDSAMYLCASSRDQGGRSDTQYFGPGTRLTVL.

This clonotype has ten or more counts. CDR3: CASSYSGARQTTYGYTF. The DNA of the CDR3 is TGTGCCAGCAGTTACAGCGGGGCGAGACAGACAACCTATGGCTACACCTTC. The rearrangement uses TRBV6-5 and TRBJ1-2; D is possibly TRBD1 (5 bases). Trimming cost V 2 bases and J 4 bases, with 20 bases left between them. The CDR3 totals 17 residues. Germline V gives CDR1 MNHEY, CDR2 SVGAGI.

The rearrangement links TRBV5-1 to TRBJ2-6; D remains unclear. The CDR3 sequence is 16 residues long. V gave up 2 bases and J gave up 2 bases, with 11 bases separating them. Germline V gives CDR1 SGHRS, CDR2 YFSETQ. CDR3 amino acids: CASSFIVQTGANVLTF. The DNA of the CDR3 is TGCGCCAGCAGCTTTATTGTTCAGACTGGGGCCAACGTCCTGACTTTC.

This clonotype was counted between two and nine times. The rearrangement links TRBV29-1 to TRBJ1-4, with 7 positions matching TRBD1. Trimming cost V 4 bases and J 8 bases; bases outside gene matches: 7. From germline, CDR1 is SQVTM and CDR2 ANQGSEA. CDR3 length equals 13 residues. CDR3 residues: CSVGLQGKEKLFF. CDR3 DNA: TGCAGCGTTGGACTACAGGGGAAGGAAAAACTGTTTTTT.

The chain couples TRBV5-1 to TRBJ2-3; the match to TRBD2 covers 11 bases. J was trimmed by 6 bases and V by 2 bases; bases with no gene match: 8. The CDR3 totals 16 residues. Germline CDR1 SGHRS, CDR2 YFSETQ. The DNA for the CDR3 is TGCGCCAGCAGCTTATACCGACTAGCGGGGTCGGATACGCAGTATTTT. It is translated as CASSLYRLAGSDTQYF. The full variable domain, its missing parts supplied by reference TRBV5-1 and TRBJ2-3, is KAGVTQTPRYLIKTRGQQVTLSCSPISGHRSVSWYQQTPGQGLQFLFEYFSETQRNKGNFPGRFSGRQFSNSRSEMNVSTLELGDSALYLCASSLYRLAGSDTQYFGPGTRLTVL.

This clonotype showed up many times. In nucleotides, the CDR3 is TGTGCCAGCAGTTTAGGACAGGTTACTACGGAGTACTTC. The encoded protein is CASSLGQVTTEYF. V and J are TRBV12-3 or TRBV12-4 and TRBJ2-7; D might be TRBD1 (6 bases). Trimming shortened V by 1 base and J by 11 bases, and 15 bases separated the two germline ends. This CDR3 spans 13 amino acids.